This TCR beta chain was recorded in a study of Graves' ophthalmopathy and Graves' hyperthyroidism (dated by TCRdb to 2017 to 2018). Regarding the complete study: Peripheral blood was collected at initial diagnosis, before any treatment. The approximately 100 discovery patients were randomly divided into training and test sets at a 7:3 ratio. T-cell repertoires of thyroid tissue and blood were compared in 5 or 6 hyperthyroidism patients. The study used signatures of the TCR beta repertoire to tell Graves' ophthalmopathy apart from Graves' hyperthyroidism and to predict which patients would progress to ophthalmopathy. In total, some 140 blood samples were TCR-sequenced: approximately 42 ophthalmopathy, 75 hyperthyroidism and some 17 hyperthyroidism-to-ophthalmopathy patients. To explore V-J signatures that separate ophthalmopathy from hyperthyroidism, a discovery set of about a hundred patients was enrolled, consisting of 43 with ophthalmopathy and 57 with stable hyperthyroidism. An independent validation cohort comprised roughly 20 hyperthyroidism patients and about 16 patients who later progressed from hyperthyroidism to ophthalmopathy. Once sampling was done, hyperthyroidism patients were given methimazole at a starting dose of 30 mg daily, while ophthalmopathy patients were given high-dose intravenous methylprednisolone. The paper's findings and limits, for the study overall: In validation, the model predicted ophthalmopathy progression with about 64% sensitivity and around 72% specificity; roughly 12 predicted patients were CT-confirmed with GO in a median of 6.5 months. Among expanded thyroid clonotypes with frequency above 0.001, most also showed up in blood, which suggests that blood repertoires may reflect the thyroid immune response. In cross-validation, the 13-signature model distinguished ophthalmopathy from stable hyperthyroidism with around 86% sensitivity and about 81% specificity, while in the test set the corresponding values were about 79% and 69%. No statistical method was used to set the sample size in advance, and the investigators knew which group each participant was assigned to.

This clonotype was detected a few times. The target of this receptor is not known. No clone much larger than this one lies a single base away; base qualities are absent. The CDR3 measures 13 amino acids from cysteine to phenylalanine. Only CDR3 DNA is held: 39 bases, read in frame from base 1. CDR1 and CDR2 were assigned from the germline V gene (reference sequence) as SEHNR and FQNEAQ. V was cut back by 0 bases and J by 6 bases, leaving a gap of 9 bases between them. For repertoire sequencing, the TCR beta CDR3 regions were amplified from RNA transcripts. HTBI primers and the Qiagen OneStep RT-PCR kit were used in a first-round RT-PCR, which was followed by a second-round multiplex PCR, size selection and purification. The libraries underwent paired-end sequencing with 100 bp reads on an Illumina HiSeq2000. The paper's data handling went like this. SOAPnuke was used to process the reads, throwing out any read that had adapters, had uncalled bases, had a mean Phred below 15, or lacked an exact constant-primer or identifier match. COPE v1.2.5 was used to merge high-quality paired reads. Each unique nucleotide sequence was treated as a clonotype, and MiTCR v1.1 was used to align the clonotypes to the IMGT TRB V, D and J references. Analysis was restricted to V-J combinations with a frequency above 0.0001, which covered about 99% of repertoires. For each V-J combination, a TCR clonal expansion and chaos score was defined as the ratio of F50 clonal expansion to chaos observed in the TCRdist matrix. Welch's t-statistics and random forest were used to reduce the features to about 12 V-J combinations, which were then used as input to a naive Bayes classifier. The Morisita-Horn index was used to measure how similar the thyroid and blood repertoires were. TCRdb reworked the public reads: Q25 trimming with fastp, MiXCR clone assembly, productive beta chains retained. Every CDR3 protein is listed once, alongside the most common genes and DNA of its rows. The V and J calls follow TCRdb's processing rather than the paper's. This sample comprises under 800,000 distinct CDR3 sequences, about 24% of them detected only once. The ten most abundant clones make up approximately 6.9% of the sample.

Hyperthyroidism was considered stable if no progression to ophthalmopathy occurred within 18 months of follow-up. Hyperthyroidism patients were newly diagnosed, with disease duration under 2 months, and aged 18 to 65 years. Patients with other autoimmune diseases, uncontrolled infections, pregnancy or lactation were excluded. Diagnosis was based on clinical symptoms, serum thyroxine, TRAb, thyroid ultrasound and orbital computed tomography. PBMCs were isolated from more than 9 ml of fresh peripheral blood by Ficoll-Paque density gradient centrifugation. Total RNA was extracted using Trizol reagent, and RNA quality was checked on an Agilent 2100 Bioanalyzer.

The chain was built from TRBV7-9 and TRBJ2-7, and the D gene may be TRBD2, 5 bases matching. The sample taken for sequencing was peripheral blood. The sequence came from a woman aged 18-29 years with stable Graves' hyperthyroidism. Some clones in this sample may be carry-over from other donors' samples. Donor details come from another sample of the same person, matched by shared clones. The CDR3 has the sequence CASSLAGEVEQYF. Here is the DNA: TGTGCCAGCAGCTTAGCGGGAGAGGTCGAGCAGTACTTC.